The rows below give T cell receptor beta chains drawn from one sample of a study of T cells in Graves' hyperthyroidism and ophthalmopathy. TCRdb re-called the multiplex PCR reads with MiXCR, one entry per CDR3 protein. Seen here are hundreds of thousands of distinct CDR3 sequences, 15% to 18% observed once, and the top ten hold over 12%. Sequencing used blood. These receptors were taken from a woman aged 18-30 years with Graves' hyperthyroidism. The CDR3 runs from the conserved cysteine through the conserved F or W. D genes are given only for firm matches. Rows may omit the clone size; those that give it use once, few, many or a size class.

D: NA; J: TRBJ1-3; V: TRBV10-3; size: NA; CDR3: CAIGGEFSGNTIYF; DNA: TGTGCCATCGGGGGCGAGTTCTCTGGAAACACCATATATTTT
D: TRBD2; J: TRBJ2-1; V: TRBV6-2/TRBV6-3; size: many; CDR3: CATLPRTSIRNEQFF; DNA: TGTGCCACCCTACCTCGGACTAGTATACGCAATGAGCAGTTCTTC
D: NA; J: TRBJ2-7; V: TRBV6-5; size: NA; CDR3: CASSYKEGRSTYEQYF; DNA: TGTGCCAGCAGTTACAAGGAGGGCCGATCAACCTACGAGCAGTACTTC
D: TRBD1; J: TRBJ2-7; V: TRBV20-1; size: many; CDR3: CSAGFRGSYEQYF; DNA: TGCAGTGCTGGTTTCAGGGGGTCCTACGAGCAGTACTTC
D: NA; J: TRBJ1-5; V: TRBV24-1; size: NA; CDR3: CATSDADRLDQPQHF; DNA: TGTGCCACCAGTGACGCCGACAGGCTAGATCAGCCCCAGCATTTT
D: TRBD1; J: TRBJ1-1; V: TRBV18; size: many; CDR3: CASSLETTRGTEAFF; DNA: TGTGCCAGCTCACTGGAAACAACCAGGGGGACTGAAGCTTTCTTT
D: TRBD1; J: TRBJ1-5; V: TRBV10-3; size: NA; CDR3: CAISGTGGPNQPQHF; DNA: TGTGCCATCAGCGGGACAGGGGGTCCCAATCAGCCCCAGCATTTT
D: NA; J: TRBJ1-1; V: TRBV18; size: many; CDR3: CASSPLQRLNTEAFF; DNA: TGTGCCAGCTCACCTTTACAGAGGCTGAACACTGAAGCTTTCTTT
D: TRBD2; J: TRBJ2-1; V: TRBV7-8; size: many; CDR3: CASSFYGREYNEQFF; DNA: TGTGCCAGCAGCTTCTACGGGAGGGAGTACAATGAGCAGTTCTTC
D: TRBD1; J: TRBJ2-7; V: TRBV18; size: many; CDR3: CASSGQDEQYF; DNA: TGTGCCAGCTCCGGACAGGACGAGCAGTACTTC
D: NA; J: TRBJ1-3; V: TRBV7-2; size: NA; CDR3: CASSSVSGNTIYF; DNA: TGTGCCAGCAGCTCAGTCTCTGGAAACACCATATATTTT
D: TRBD2; J: TRBJ2-7; V: TRBV5-1; size: NA; CDR3: CASTPGGREALYEQYF; DNA: TGCGCCAGCACCCCCGGGGGGCGGGAGGCCCTCTACGAGCAGTACTTC
D: NA; J: TRBJ1-1; V: TRBV9; size: many; CDR3: CASSFDGGNTEAFF; DNA: TGTGCCAGCAGCTTCGACGGTGGCAACACTGAAGCTTTCTTT
D: NA; J: TRBJ2-7; V: TRBV18; size: few; CDR3: CASSPNGPRVGHNEQYF; DNA: TGTGCCAGCTCACCAAATGGGCCCAGGGTTGGTCACAACGAGCAGTACTTC
D: NA; J: TRBJ1-2; V: TRBV5-1; size: many; CDR3: CASSAGQKVNYGYTF; DNA: TGCGCCAGCAGTGCCGGGCAGAAGGTTAACTATGGCTACACCTTC
D: TRBD1; J: TRBJ1-1; V: TRBV3-1; size: NA; CDR3: CASSQVLYRGGGEAFF; DNA: TGTGCCAGCAGCCAAGTGTTGTACAGGGGGGGGGGTGAAGCTTTCTTT
D: TRBD2; J: TRBJ2-7; V: TRBV28; size: few; CDR3: CASSSTIMGLAATYEQYF; DNA: TGTGCCAGCAGTTCAACGATAATGGGACTAGCGGCCACCTACGAGCAGTACTTC
D: TRBD2; J: TRBJ2-2; V: TRBV6-2/TRBV6-3; size: NA; CDR3: CASSRGSFSGELFF; DNA: TGTGCCAGCAGTCGCGGGAGTTTCTCCGGGGAGCTGTTTTTT
D: TRBD1; J: TRBJ1-1; V: TRBV19; size: NA; CDR3: CASRHRGRWQNTEAFF; DNA: TGTGCCAGTAGGCACAGGGGGCGTTGGCAGAACACTGAAGCTTTCTTT
D: TRBD1; J: TRBJ2-5; V: TRBV6-1; size: NA; CDR3: CASSLPGQGPQETQYF; DNA: TGTGCCAGCAGCTTGCCGGGACAGGGCCCCCAAGAGACCCAGTACTTC
D: TRBD2; J: TRBJ2-5; V: TRBV28; size: many; CDR3: CASSFTLTAGAGETQYF; DNA: TGTGCCAGCAGTTTTACCCTCACAGCGGGAGCAGGGGAGACCCAGTACTTC
D: NA; J: TRBJ2-7; V: TRBV7-2; size: many; CDR3: CASSLIAYSGYEQYF; DNA: TGTGCCAGCAGCTTAATAGCCTACAGCGGCTACGAGCAGTACTTC
D: NA; J: TRBJ2-7; V: TRBV24-1; size: few; CDR3: CATSDLQSYEQYF; DNA: TGTGCCACCAGTGATTTGCAATCTTACGAGCAGTACTTC
D: TRBD1; J: TRBJ1-4; V: TRBV20-1; size: NA; CDR3: CSAGGQGQRGRLFF; DNA: TGCAGTGCCGGCGGACAGGGACAAAGAGGAAGACTGTTTTTT
D: NA; J: TRBJ1-5; V: TRBV4-1; size: few; CDR3: CASSQVDMGFSNQPQHF; DNA: TGCGCCAGCAGCCAAGTGGATATGGGTTTTAGCAATCAGCCCCAGCATTTT
D: NA; J: TRBJ2-5; V: TRBV18; size: many; CDR3: CASSPPGRMVETQYF; DNA: TGTGCCAGCTCACCACCGGGACGGATGGTCGAGACCCAGTACTTC
D: TRBD2; J: TRBJ2-1; V: TRBV28; size: NA; CDR3: CASSSSGRASFLLF; DNA: TGTGCCAGCAGTTCTAGCGGGAGGGCCTCGTTTCTACTCTTC
D: NA; J: TRBJ1-1; V: TRBV20-1; size: many; CDR3: CSANMGGGTEAFF; DNA: TGCAGTGCTAATATGGGGGGAGGCACTGAAGCTTTCTTT
D: TRBD2; J: TRBJ2-5; V: TRBV4-1; size: few; CDR3: CASSREGLAGEETQYF; DNA: TGCGCCAGCAGCCGAGAGGGACTAGCGGGAGAAGAGACCCAGTACTTC
D: NA; J: TRBJ2-1; V: TRBV28; size: many; CDR3: CASSFRLGSREPPYNEQFF; DNA: TGTGCCAGCAGTTTCCGCCTCGGGTCACGCGAGCCCCCCTACAATGAGCAGTTCTTC
D: NA; J: TRBJ2-7; V: TRBV20-1; size: many; CDR3: CSATPGRSYEQYF; DNA: TGCAGTGCTACCCCGGGACGATCCTACGAGCAGTACTTC
D: NA; J: TRBJ2-2; V: TRBV29-1; size: few; CDR3: CSVAPANTGELFF; DNA: TGCAGCGTTGCTCCGGCGAACACCGGGGAGCTGTTTTTT
D: NA; J: TRBJ2-7; V: TRBV6-1; size: many; CDR3: CASRPRTAGEQYF; DNA: TGTGCCAGCCGCCCGAGGACAGCGGGTGAGCAGTACTTC
D: NA; J: TRBJ1-2; V: TRBV29-1; size: few; CDR3: CSVLMVGYTF; DNA: TGCAGCGTTCTTATGGTCGGCTACACCTTC
D: NA; J: TRBJ1-1; V: TRBV6-2/TRBV6-3; size: few; CDR3: CASSPQGLVTFF; DNA: TGTGCCAGCAGCCCTCAGGGTTTAGTGACTTTCTTT
D: NA; J: TRBJ1-1; V: TRBV5-5; size: NA; CDR3: CASSLVGSRMKTEAFF; DNA: TGTGCCAGCAGCTTGGTAGGGTCCCGGATGAAGACTGAAGCTTTCTTT
D: TRBD2; J: TRBJ2-5; V: TRBV19; size: NA; CDR3: CASSMSSGKPRDHQYF; DNA: TGTGCCAGTAGTATGAGTAGCGGGAAACCAAGAGATCACCAGTACTTC
D: TRBD1; J: TRBJ1-3; V: TRBV27; size: many; CDR3: CASMVGQRGNTIYF; DNA: TGTGCCAGCATGGTGGGACAGCGTGGAAACACCATATATTTT
D: NA; J: TRBJ2-4; V: TRBV28; size: many; CDR3: CASLGDSKNIQYF; DNA: TGTGCCTCTCTAGGGGACTCCAAAAACATTCAGTACTTC
D: NA; J: TRBJ1-6; V: TRBV6-1; size: few; CDR3: CASSKTGSSNNSPLHF; DNA: TGTGCCAGCAGTAAAACAGGGAGCTCCAATAATTCACCCCTCCACTTT
D: NA; J: TRBJ1-2; V: TRBV29-1; size: NA; CDR3: CSVPAWEIVGGYTF; DNA: TGCAGCGTCCCTGCCTGGGAAATAGTAGGTGGCTACACCTTC
D: NA; J: TRBJ1-2; V: TRBV27; size: many; CDR3: CASSLETALDAYTF; DNA: TGTGCCAGCAGTTTAGAAACAGCCCTCGATGCCTACACCTTC